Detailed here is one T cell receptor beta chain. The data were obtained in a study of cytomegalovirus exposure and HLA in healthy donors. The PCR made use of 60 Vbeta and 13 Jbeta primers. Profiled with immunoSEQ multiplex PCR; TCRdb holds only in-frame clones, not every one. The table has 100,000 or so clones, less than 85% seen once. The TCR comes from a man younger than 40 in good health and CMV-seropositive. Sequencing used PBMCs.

CDR3 coding DNA: TGTGCCAGCAGTGAAGCGGGGGCAGGGAGTAACACCATATATTTT. This sequence encodes CASSEAGAGSNTIYF. The chain uses TRBV6-1 and TRBJ1-3; D might be TRBD1 (6 bases). V lost 0 bases and J 7 bases, leaving 13 bases between the germline ends. This CDR3 has 15 residues. Germline CDR1 reads MNHNS; CDR2 reads SASEGT.